A selection of T cell receptor beta chains follows, all from one sample in a study of PD-L1 blockade in urothelial cancer. Clones were read by immunoSEQ multiplex PCR, and TCRdb kept only the in-frame ones, dropping some. This table has 38,000 or so clones, about 88% appearing once. Sequences were derived from PBMCs, sampled around atezolizumab (anti-PD-L1) treatment. The receptors originated from a man between 65 and 80 years old with urothelial cancer. CDR3s include the opening cysteine and the closing phenylalanine or tryptophan. The order of the fields is V gene, J gene, CDR3 length, clone size, D gene, CDR3 protein, CDR3 DNA. The D gene is left open where the match is weak. Some rows mark clone size as missing; the rest say once, few, many or name a class of expanded clone.

V gene: TRBV4-1; J gene: TRBJ2-3; CDR3 length: 14; clone size: once; D gene: -; CDR3 protein: CASSQVQPGDTQYF; CDR3 DNA: TGCGCCAGCAGCCAAGTACAGCCGGGGGATACGCAGTATTTT
V gene: TRBV4-1; J gene: TRBJ2-7; CDR3 length: 16; clone size: once; D gene: TRBD2; CDR3 protein: CASSQEGLAWPSEQYF; CDR3 DNA: TGCGCCAGCAGCCAAGAGGGACTAGCTTGGCCTTCCGAGCAGTACTTC
V gene: TRBV28; J gene: TRBJ1-1; CDR3 length: 14; clone size: -; D gene: -; CDR3 protein: CASSGDWANTEAFF; CDR3 DNA: TGTGCCAGCAGCGGGGATTGGGCTAACACTGAAGCTTTCTTT
V gene: TRBV6-1; J gene: TRBJ2-1; CDR3 length: 15; clone size: -; D gene: TRBD2; CDR3 protein: CASRILAASYNEQFF; CDR3 DNA: TGTGCCAGCAGGATTCTAGCGGCGTCCTACAATGAGCAGTTCTTC
V gene: TRBV29-1; J gene: TRBJ1-1; CDR3 length: 12; clone size: -; D gene: TRBD1; CDR3 protein: CSVGQGVTEAFF; CDR3 DNA: TGCAGCGTTGGACAGGGGGTAACTGAAGCTTTCTTT
V gene: TRBV5-4; J gene: TRBJ1-4; CDR3 length: 15; clone size: few; D gene: -; CDR3 protein: CASSPGFDGNEKLFF; CDR3 DNA: TGTGCCAGCAGCCCCGGGTTTGATGGTAATGAAAAACTGTTTTTT
V gene: TRBV7-2; J gene: TRBJ2-7; CDR3 length: 14; clone size: -; D gene: TRBD2; CDR3 protein: CASSFLADSYEQYF; CDR3 DNA: TGTGCCAGCAGCTTCCTAGCGGACTCCTACGAGCAGTACTTC
V gene: TRBV28; J gene: TRBJ1-5; CDR3 length: 17; clone size: -; D gene: -; CDR3 protein: CASSPQVTVYSNQPQHF; CDR3 DNA: TGTGCCAGCAGTCCACAGGTTACCGTTTATAGCAATCAGCCCCAGCATTTT
V gene: TRBV5-6; J gene: TRBJ1-1; CDR3 length: 13; clone size: -; D gene: -; CDR3 protein: CASSLWNGIEAFF; CDR3 DNA: TGTGCCAGCAGCTTGTGGAACGGGATTGAAGCTTTCTTT
V gene: TRBV10-2; J gene: TRBJ2-5; CDR3 length: 14; clone size: few; D gene: TRBD2; CDR3 protein: CASRTSLYQETQYF; CDR3 DNA: TGCGCCAGCAGGACTAGCCTGTACCAAGAGACCCAGTACTTC
V gene: TRBV5-1; J gene: TRBJ2-3; CDR3 length: 14; clone size: once; D gene: -; CDR3 protein: CASSLSPGTDTQYF; CDR3 DNA: TGCGCCAGCAGCTTGAGTCCCGGGACAGATACGCAGTATTTT
V gene: TRBV5-8; J gene: TRBJ2-1; CDR3 length: 15; clone size: -; D gene: TRBD2; CDR3 protein: CASSLLSGRLYEQFF; CDR3 DNA: TGTGCCAGCAGCTTGTTAAGCGGGAGGCTATATGAGCAGTTCTTC
V gene: TRBV27; J gene: TRBJ1-2; CDR3 length: 16; clone size: -; D gene: -; CDR3 protein: CASSRYEAGSNYGYTF; CDR3 DNA: TGTGCCAGCAGTAGGTATGAGGCTGGGTCCAACTATGGCTACACCTTC
V gene: TRBV30; J gene: TRBJ1-2; CDR3 length: 15; clone size: -; D gene: -; CDR3 protein: CAWSVMGQGGYGYTF; CDR3 DNA: TGTGCCTGGAGTGTAATGGGGCAGGGCGGCTATGGCTACACCTTC
V gene: TRBV29-1; J gene: TRBJ1-1; CDR3 length: 14; clone size: -; D gene: TRBD1; CDR3 protein: CSVEDGQGYTEAFF; CDR3 DNA: TGCAGCGTTGAAGACGGACAGGGGTACACTGAAGCTTTCTTT
V gene: TRBV5-1; J gene: TRBJ2-5; CDR3 length: 16; clone size: few; D gene: TRBD2; CDR3 protein: CASSLVTSGTLETQYF; CDR3 DNA: TGCGCCAGCAGCTTGGTGACTAGCGGGACTCTGGAGACCCAGTACTTC
V gene: TRBV14; J gene: TRBJ2-1; CDR3 length: 17; clone size: -; D gene: TRBD1; CDR3 protein: CASSQDLRTGTSNEQFF; CDR3 DNA: TGTGCCAGCAGCCAAGATCTTAGGACAGGTACGAGCAATGAGCAGTTCTTC
V gene: TRBV5-1; J gene: TRBJ2-1; CDR3 length: 16; clone size: -; D gene: TRBD2; CDR3 protein: CASSLGPSGRGNEQFF; CDR3 DNA: TGCGCCAGCAGCTTGGGCCCTAGCGGGAGGGGCAATGAGCAGTTCTTC
V gene: TRBV30; J gene: TRBJ2-2; CDR3 length: 12; clone size: -; D gene: -; CDR3 protein: CAWNRDTGELFF; CDR3 DNA: TGTGCCTGGAACAGAGACACCGGGGAGCTGTTTTTT
V gene: TRBV6-6; J gene: TRBJ2-7; CDR3 length: 13; clone size: -; D gene: TRBD1; CDR3 protein: CATHPGQLYEQYF; CDR3 DNA: TGTGCCACCCATCCGGGACAGCTCTACGAGCAGTACTTC
V gene: TRBV28; J gene: TRBJ1-3; CDR3 length: 14; clone size: -; D gene: -; CDR3 protein: CASSFTGSGNTIYF; CDR3 DNA: TGTGCCAGCAGTTTCACAGGGTCAGGAAACACCATATATTTT
V gene: TRBV5-1; J gene: TRBJ1-1; CDR3 length: 18; clone size: once; D gene: TRBD1; CDR3 protein: CASSSSGTGGLENTEAFF; CDR3 DNA: TGCGCCAGCAGCTCATCCGGGACAGGGGGCTTGGAGAACACTGAAGCTTTCTTT
V gene: TRBV11-2; J gene: TRBJ2-3; CDR3 length: 13; clone size: once; D gene: -; CDR3 protein: CASSRSGTDTQYF; CDR3 DNA: TGTGCCAGCAGCCGGTCTGGCACAGATACGCAGTATTTT
V gene: TRBV19; J gene: TRBJ2-7; CDR3 length: 13; clone size: -; D gene: -; CDR3 protein: CASSMRMRYEQYF; CDR3 DNA: TGTGCCAGTAGTATGAGGATGCGATACGAGCAGTACTTC
V gene: TRBV6-5; J gene: TRBJ1-2; CDR3 length: 13; clone size: -; D gene: TRBD1; CDR3 protein: CASSRTGNYGYTF; CDR3 DNA: TGTGCCAGCAGCCGGACAGGGAACTATGGCTACACCTTC
V gene: TRBV30; J gene: TRBJ2-1; CDR3 length: 15; clone size: -; D gene: -; CDR3 protein: CAWSVTFGEWHEQFF; CDR3 DNA: TGTGCCTGGAGTGTAACATTCGGAGAGTGGCATGAGCAGTTCTTC
V gene: TRBV2; J gene: TRBJ2-3; CDR3 length: 14; clone size: -; D gene: -; CDR3 protein: CASSEAGFTDTQYF; CDR3 DNA: TGTGCCAGCAGTGAGGCGGGATTCACAGATACGCAGTATTTT
V gene: TRBV7-2; J gene: TRBJ2-3; CDR3 length: 15; clone size: -; D gene: -; CDR3 protein: CASSLAPAAGDTQYF; CDR3 DNA: TGTGCCAGCAGCTTAGCTCCAGCGGCGGGAGATACGCAGTATTTT
V gene: TRBV9; J gene: TRBJ2-7; CDR3 length: 14; clone size: few; D gene: -; CDR3 protein: CASSAQSSGDEQYF; CDR3 DNA: TGTGCCAGCAGCGCCCAATCTTCAGGGGACGAGCAGTACTTC
V gene: TRBV27; J gene: TRBJ2-1; CDR3 length: 18; clone size: -; D gene: TRBD2; CDR3 protein: CASSLAGGPTQSYNEQFF; CDR3 DNA: TGTGCCAGCAGTTTAGCGGGAGGGCCCACGCAGTCCTACAATGAGCAGTTCTTC
V gene: TRBV2; J gene: TRBJ2-1; CDR3 length: 14; clone size: -; D gene: -; CDR3 protein: CASGATWTVNEQFF; CDR3 DNA: TGTGCCAGCGGTGCTACTTGGACAGTCAATGAGCAGTTCTTC
V gene: TRBV6-4; J gene: TRBJ2-1; CDR3 length: 13; clone size: -; D gene: -; CDR3 protein: CASSDGGFNEQFF; CDR3 DNA: TGTGCCAGCAGTGACGGAGGTTTCAATGAGCAGTTCTTC
V gene: TRBV7-9; J gene: TRBJ1-2; CDR3 length: 13; clone size: -; D gene: TRBD1; CDR3 protein: CASSLLQGRGYTF; CDR3 DNA: TGTGCCAGCAGCTTACTACAGGGGAGAGGCTACACCTTC
V gene: TRBV14; J gene: TRBJ1-4; CDR3 length: 16; clone size: -; D gene: -; CDR3 protein: CASSLGDTGYNEKLFF; CDR3 DNA: TGTGCCAGCAGTCTCGGAGATACGGGGTATAATGAAAAACTGTTTTTT
V gene: TRBV5-1; J gene: TRBJ1-3; CDR3 length: 16; clone size: once; D gene: -; CDR3 protein: CASSLGGRPSGNTIYF; CDR3 DNA: TGCGCCAGCAGCTTGGGTGGCAGGCCCTCTGGAAACACCATATATTTT
V gene: TRBV18; J gene: TRBJ1-1; CDR3 length: 14; clone size: -; D gene: TRBD1; CDR3 protein: CASSRQGTNTEAFF; CDR3 DNA: TGTGCCAGCTCACGACAGGGAACGAACACTGAAGCTTTCTTT
V gene: TRBV29-1; J gene: TRBJ1-2; CDR3 length: 17; clone size: -; D gene: -; CDR3 protein: CSVEDPGGGLVALSYTF; CDR3 DNA: TGCAGCGTTGAAGATCCAGGCGGGGGATTGGTCGCATTGAGCTACACCTTC